The 7 T cell receptor beta chains listed next were all sequenced from one sample in a study of beta chain features in type 1 diabetes. Expressed TCRB transcripts were sequenced because the isolated RNA had all been reverse transcribed beforehand. Method: immunoSEQ multiplex PCR; TCRdb's copy keeps in-frame clones and lacks some. The repertoire holds under 450,000 clones, with roughly 13% as singletons. Sequenced input: naive CD4+ T cells from blood. The receptors shown here come from a man younger than 45 in good health.

This clone appeared a few times. V is TRBV7-8 and J is TRBJ2-7; D call uncertain. Germline V gene lookup returns CDR1 SGHVS and CDR2 FQNEAQ. Trimming left V 1 base short and J 0 bases short, with 7 bases between. The CDR3 runs 14 residues. The CDR3 DNA follows: TGTGCCAGCAGCTTAGGTCACACCTCCTACGAGCAGTACGTC. Translating gives CASSLGHTSYEQYV.

This clone was counted between two and nine times. This rearrangement joins TRBV30 to TRBJ1-2; D may be TRBD1 (6 bases). The CDR3 contains 13 residues. The V and J ends lost 3 bases and 3 bases respectively, with 11 bases between them. Per germline, CDR1 GTSNPN and CDR2 SVGIG (reference sequence). The CDR3 nucleotides read TGTGCCTGGAGGCGGGGGCCCTACTATGGCTACACCTTC. This encodes CAWRRGPYYGYTF.

The V and J genes are TRBV30 and TRBJ2-7; 8 nucleotides match TRBD1. The CDR3 runs to 13 residues. CDR1 GTSNPN and CDR2 SVGIG come from the germline V gene (reference sequence). Trimming at V came to 3 bases and at J to 3 bases, leaving 4 bases not matched to a gene. The CDR3 coding sequence is TGTGCCTGGAGGCCGGGACAGGTCTACGAGCAGTACGTC. It codes for CAWRPGQVYEQYV.

This clone was detected only a few times. This chain joins TRBV19 and TRBJ1-5; tentative D call: TRBD1 (5 bases). The germline CDR1 and CDR2 sequences are LNHDA and SQIVND (reference sequence). V was cut by 5 bases and J by 3 bases, with 11 bases left in between. The CDR3 runs 14 residues. The CDR3 DNA reads as TGTGCCAGTAGTCTCCCGGGACCCAATCAGCCCCAGCATTTT. It is translated as CASSLPGPNQPQHF. Using reference TRBV19 and TRBJ1-5 for the parts outside the CDR3, the full variable domain is DGGITQSPKYLFRKEGQNVTLSCEQNLNHDAMYWYRQDPGQGLRLIYYSQIVNDFQKGDIAEGYSVSREKKESFPLTVTSAQKNPTAFYLCASSLPGPNQPQHFGDGTRLSIL.

This clone has a handful of counts. The rearrangement joins TRBV7-9 to TRBJ2-5; no clear D. This CDR3 region has 16 residues. Trimming took 5 bases from V and 1 from J, leaving 17 bases between them. Germline CDR1 SEHNR, CDR2 FQNEAQ (reference sequence). The CDR3 sequence is CASSPGRVTAQETQYF. The DNA of the CDR3 is TGTGCCAGCAGCCCAGGTCGGGTTACGGCCCAAGAGACCCAGTACTTC.

This chain links TRBV7-2 with TRBJ2-5, with 9 bases aligning to TRBD2. From germline, CDR1 is SGHTA and CDR2 FQGNSA. V shed 4 bases and J 5 bases; nucleotides not matched to a gene: 17. The CDR3 extends over 18 amino acids. DNA for the CDR3: TGTGCCAGCAGCTCGGGGAAGCGACTAGCGGAACCTTGGGAGACCCAGTACTTC. It specifies CASSSGKRLAEPWETQYF. Looking up the rest from reference TRBV7-2 and TRBJ2-5 gives the full variable domain: GAGVSQSPSNKVTEKGKDVELRCDPISGHTALYWYRQSLGQGLEFLIYFQGNSAPDKSGLPSDRFSAERTGGSVSTLTIQRTQQEDSAVYLCASSSGKRLAEPWETQYFGPGTRLLVL.

This clone has more than one count but fewer than ten. The V and J genes are TRBV5-1 and TRBJ2-1; no reliable D call. Germline lookup yields CDR1 SGHRS and CDR2 YFSETQ. V dropped 3 bases and J dropped 5 bases, with 15 bases sitting between them. The CDR3 covers 15 residues. For the CDR3, the DNA is TGCGCCAGCAGCTCGGGTCTAATGGCTGACAATGAGCAGTTCTTC. This sequence encodes CASSSGLMADNEQFF.